Listed here are 28 T cell receptor beta chains from one sample, sequenced in a study of CD8 T cells in ankylosing spondylitis. TCRdb itself ran the 5' RACE reads through MiXCR, one entry per CDR3 protein. This sample yields 200,000 to 250,000 distinct CDR3 sequences, of which roughly 8.2% are seen a single time; around 4.8% belongs to the top ten. The sequenced material came from blood, either unsorted or a sorted T cell fraction (not recorded which). These receptors were obtained from a female donor with ankylosing spondylitis or in good health (not recorded which).

This sequence joins TRBV20-1 and TRBJ2-1; 15 nucleotides agree with TRBD2. Germline V CDR1 and CDR2: DFQATT, SNEGSKA (reference sequence). V was pared by 0 bases and J by 4 bases, with 4 bases of the junction left unmatched. The CDR3 consists of 17 residues. The CDR3 DNA reads TGCAGTGCTAGAGATTCGGGGACTAGCGGGAGGTACAATGAGCAGTTCTTC. Residues: CSARDSGTSGRYNEQFF.

The chain recombines TRBV2 with TRBJ2-3; 11 positions agree with TRBD1. This CDR3 region has 17 residues. Losses at the gene ends were 5 bases for V and 1 base for J; bases not matched to a gene: 8. CDR1 SNHLY and CDR2 FYNNEI come from the germline V gene. The CDR3, as DNA: TGTGCCAGCAGTCGGACAGGGGGCTTTAGGGGCACAGATACGCAGTATTTT. Translation: CASSRTGGFRGTDTQYF.

This clonotype was counted only a few times. The rearrangement uses TRBV10-3 and TRBJ1-1; D is unclear. The CDR3 spans 13 residues. V lost 7 bases to trimming and J lost 3 bases, with 12 bases between them. Germline V gene sequence: CDR1 ENHRY, CDR2 SYGVKD. The CDR3 DNA is TGTGCCATCAAAAGACCCCGGGACACTGAAGCTTTCTTT. It is translated as CAIKRPRDTEAFF.

This clonotype was seen many times. This CDR3 reads CASSFPGTKNIQYF. Written as DNA, the CDR3 is TGTGCCAGCAGTTTTCCAGGGACCAAAAACATTCAGTACTTC. The chain carries TRBV28 and TRBJ2-4; a possible D gene is TRBD1 (5 bases). CDR3 size: 14 residues. Trimming cost V 3 bases and J 2 bases, with 8 bases left between them. Per germline, CDR1 MDHEN and CDR2 SYDVKM. The whole variable domain, remainder taken from reference TRBV28 and TRBJ2-4, is DVKVTQSSRYLVKRTGEKVFLECVQDMDHENMFWYRQDPGLGLRLIYFSYDVKMKEKGDIPEGYSVSREKKERFSLILESASTNQTSMYLCASSFPGTKNIQYFGAGTRLSVL.

This clonotype came up many times. This chain links TRBV20-1 with TRBJ2-1, with 11 bases fitting TRBD2. Germline assignment: CDR1 DFQATT and CDR2 SNEGSKA (reference sequence). The V gene end was trimmed by 5 bases and the J gene end by 4 bases; junction bases not matched to a gene: 4. CDR3 length: 14 residues. In DNA form, the CDR3 reads TGCAGTGCTTTCGGGACTAGCGGATACAATGAGCAGTTCTTC. Its protein product is CSAFGTSGYNEQFF.

This clonotype has at least ten counts. The chain has TRBV5-1 and TRBJ2-1; TRBD2 matches at 7 bases. Unmatched junction bases numbered 10, after V lost 4 bases and J lost 9 bases. CDR3 length: 14 residues. Germline loops: CDR1 SGHRS, CDR2 YFSETQ. CDR3 residues: CASSAPTSPSEQFF. Here the CDR3 DNA reads TGCGCCAGCAGCGCCCCGACTAGCCCCAGTGAGCAGTTCTTC.

This clonotype was observed at least ten times. The rearrangement links TRBV9 to TRBJ2-7; D may be TRBD1 or TRBD2 (5 bases each). CDR3 length equals 14 residues. Trimming pared 0 bases from V and 2 bases from J, leaving 9 bases between. CDR1 is SGDLS, CDR2 YYNGEE, per germline. DNA for the CDR3: TGTGCCAGCAGCGTAGAAGAGGGGCCCTACGAGCAGTACTTC. Translation gives CASSVEEGPYEQYF.

The chain recombines TRBV7-3 with TRBJ2-3, with D unclear. Germline V gene data show CDR1 as SGHTA and CDR2 as FQGTGA. The V end was cut by 1 base, the J end by 0 bases, with 26 bases between. The CDR3 has 21 amino acids. This chain's CDR3 is CASSLISPRPRLEFSTDTQYF. DNA for the CDR3: TGTGCCAGCAGCTTAATTAGCCCCCGGCCTCGCCTCGAATTTAGCACAGATACGCAGTATTTT. Together with reference TRBV7-3 and TRBJ2-3, the CDR3 gives the full variable domain: GAGVSQTPSNKVTEKGKYVELRCDPISGHTALYWYRQSLGQGPEFLIYFQGTGAADDSGLPNDRFFAVRPEGSVSTLKIQRTERGDSAVYLCASSLISPRPRLEFSTDTQYFGPGTRLTVL.

This clonotype was seen many times. The V and J genes are TRBV5-1 and TRBJ1-5; 8 positions match TRBD1. The germline CDR1 and CDR2 sequences are SGHRS and YFSETQ. After removal of 10 bases from V and 5 bases from J, the junction contained 5 bases not matched to a gene. This CDR3 spans 12 amino acids. Written as DNA, the CDR3 is TGCGCCGGCCGACAGGGGTATCAGCCCCAGCATTTT. Translating it yields CAGRQGYQPQHF.

This clonotype was detected many times. The rearrangement uses TRBV7-7 and TRBJ2-7; D is possibly TRBD2 (5 bases). Germline assignment: CDR1 SSHAT and CDR2 FNYEAQ (reference sequence). This CDR3 region has 12 residues. CDR3: CASAEISYEQYF. The CDR3 nucleotides are TGTGCATCAGCGGAAATCTCCTACGAGCAGTACTTC.

This clonotype was detected only a few times. This chain uses TRBV20-1 with TRBJ1-1; D might be TRBD1 (6 bases). Germline assignment: CDR1 DFQATT and CDR2 SNEGSKA (reference sequence). V was shortened by 5 bases and J by 1 base, with 11 bases between the two germline ends. The CDR3 consists of 13 residues. In DNA, the CDR3 is TGCAGTGCTGGAAGGACAGCGAACACTGAAGCTTTCTTT. This sequence encodes CSAGRTANTEAFF.

Ten or more counts support this clonotype. The rearrangement joins TRBV24-1 to TRBJ2-1; 14 bases align to TRBD2. CDR1 is KGHDR and CDR2 is SFDVKD in the germline V gene. The CDR3 length is 16 residues. V lost 4 bases, J lost 6 bases, and 4 bases stayed unmatched. The CDR3 is CATSDPGLAGANEQFF. In nucleotides, the CDR3 is TGTGCCACCAGTGACCCGGGACTAGCGGGAGCCAATGAGCAGTTCTTC.

The gene calls are TRBV19 and TRBJ2-7, with unresolved D. The CDR3 totals 14 residues. Between the trimmed V and J ends, which lost 5 bases and 2 bases, there was a span of 13 bases. Germline V gene sequence: CDR1 LNHDA, CDR2 SQIVND (reference sequence). The CDR3 here is CASSFRQGPYEQYF. CDR3 bases: TGTGCCAGTAGTTTTAGACAAGGCCCCTACGAGCAGTACTTC. Full variable domain (rest looked up from reference TRBV19 and TRBJ2-7): DGGITQSPKYLFRKEGQNVTLSCEQNLNHDAMYWYRQDPGQGLRLIYYSQIVNDFQKGDIAEGYSVSREKKESFPLTVTSAQKNPTAFYLCASSFRQGPYEQYFGPGTRLTVT.

This clonotype was picked up many times. The chain recombines TRBV5-1 with TRBJ2-1; TRBD2 agrees at 11 bases. V was clipped by 4 bases and J by 7 bases; unmatched bases: 4. CDR3 length: 14 amino acids. Germline V gives CDR1 SGHRS, CDR2 YFSETQ. CDR3 residues: CASSPGLAGNEQFF. CDR3 DNA: TGCGCCAGCAGCCCAGGACTAGCGGGTAATGAGCAGTTCTTC. Variable domain in full (rest from reference TRBV5-1 and TRBJ2-1): KAGVTQTPRYLIKTRGQQVTLSCSPISGHRSVSWYQQTPGQGLQFLFEYFSETQRNKGNFPGRFSGRQFSNSRSEMNVSTLELGDSALYLCASSPGLAGNEQFFGPGTRLTVL.

This clonotype was recorded many times. This rearrangement joins TRBV20-1 to TRBJ2-1, with D perhaps TRBD1 or TRBD2 (5 bases each). V lost 6 bases and J lost 7, with 16 bases in between. The CDR3 runs to 13 residues. CDR1 and CDR2 from the germline V gene are DFQATT and SNEGSKA (reference sequence). The chain's CDR3 is CSAIIGTFNEQFF. CDR3 nucleotides: TGCAGTGCCATAATCGGGACCTTTAATGAGCAGTTCTTC.

There are many counts of this clonotype. The chain has TRBV5-6 and TRBJ1-1; D is unclear. The CDR3 loop spans 13 amino acids. Germline CDR1 is SGHDT and CDR2 is YYEEEE. V was clipped by 2 bases and J by 6 bases, with 11 bases between them. The CDR3 loop is CASSFGLSPEAFF. The CDR3 coding sequence is TGTGCCAGCAGCTTCGGGCTGTCACCTGAAGCTTTCTTT.

This clonotype was counted ten times or more. V is TRBV21-1 and J is TRBJ2-7; no DNA check was done on the table's D call, TRBD2. TRBV21-1 is reported as a pseudogene. The CDR3 has 16 amino acids. The CDR3 DNA sequence: TGTGCCAGCAGTCGACGGCTAGCGGGCACCCTCTACGAGCAGTACTTC. Translated: CASSRRLAGTLYEQYF.

This clonotype was seen at least ten times. The chain carries TRBV29-1 and TRBJ2-4, with unresolved D. From germline, CDR1 is SQVTM and CDR2 ANQGSEA. The CDR3 length is 17 residues. Deletions cut 3 bases from V and 3 bases from J, with 21 bases between. CDR3 nucleotide sequence: TGCAGCGTTGATGGGCCTCTTCGGGTGAAGGGCAAAAACATTCAGTACTTC. This gives the protein CSVDGPLRVKGKNIQYF.

Remarks on this clonotype: At one end, the junction sequence differs from germline, possibly due to a read error. The V gene is TRBV7-8, the J gene TRBJ1-3, with D unresolved. CDR1 is SGHVS, CDR2 FQNEAQ, per germline. The CDR3 totals 12 residues. In DNA form, the CDR3 reads TGTACCAGCAGCTCATCTGGAAACACCATATATTTT. It translates to CTSSSSGNTIYF. The full variable domain, its missing parts supplied by reference TRBV7-8 and TRBJ1-3, is GAGVSQSPRYKVAKRGQDVALRCDPISGHVSLFWYQQALGQGPEFLTYFQNEAQLDKSGLPSDRFFAERPEGSVSTLKIQRTQQEDSAVYLCTSSSSGNTIYFGEGSWLTVV.

This clonotype was detected ten times or more. The chain combines TRBV5-1 with TRBJ1-4, with TRBD1 identical over 7 bases. The CDR3 has 13 residues. Germline trimming cut 4 bases from V and 7 bases from J; bases unmatched to any gene: 4. CDR1 SGHRS and CDR2 YFSETQ come from the germline V gene. The chain's CDR3 is CASSKGQLEKLFF. CDR3 bases: TGCGCCAGCAGCAAGGGACAGCTTGAAAAACTGTTTTTT.

This clonotype was seen many times. The chain carries TRBV5-1 and TRBJ2-7; D call uncertain. Germline V gene sequence: CDR1 SGHRS, CDR2 YFSETQ. V was cut by 2 bases and J by 1 base, with 10 bases left in between. The CDR3 runs 14 residues. Here the CDR3 reads CASSFSIGSYEQYF. In DNA form, the CDR3 reads TGCGCCAGCAGCTTTTCTATAGGGTCCTACGAGCAGTACTTC.

The chain joins TRBV12-3 or TRBV12-4 to TRBJ2-1; TRBD2 aligns across 7 bases. The CDR3 contains 14 residues. After removal of 2 bases from V and 9 bases from J, the junction contained 7 bases not matched to a gene. In nucleotides, the CDR3 is TGTGCCAGCAGTTTACCTACTAGCGCCGGTGAGCAGTTCTTC. Translated: CASSLPTSAGEQFF.

This clonotype was observed at least ten times. This chain connects TRBV4-3 to TRBJ2-6; D call uncertain. V gave up 1 base and J gave up 0 bases, with 13 bases separating them. The CDR3 runs 18 residues. Per the germline V gene, CDR1 is LGHNA and CDR2 is YSLEER. CDR3 protein: CASSQGYWSSSGANVLTF. In DNA, the CDR3 is TGCGCCAGCAGCCAAGGGTACTGGTCGAGCTCTGGGGCCAACGTCCTGACTTTC.

A word on this clonotype: This may arise from a read error, as a much more abundant clone is one base away. The chain is built from TRBV6-2 or TRBV6-3 and TRBJ2-1, with 10 bases identical to TRBD2. The CDR3 has 15 amino acids. CDR1 is MNHEY, CDR2 SVGEGT, per germline. Here the CDR3 DNA reads TGTGTCAGCCGAGCAGGGCTAGCGGGAGTCAATGAGCAGTTCTTC. This sequence encodes CVSRAGLAGVNEQFF.

Only a few counts were recorded for this clonotype. The J gene is TRBJ2-1, the V gene TRBV7-2, with a possible D match to TRBD2 (6 bases). CDR1 SGHTA and CDR2 FQGNSA come from the germline V gene. The CDR3 length is 13 residues. V was trimmed by 2 bases and J by 8 bases, leaving 10 bases between them. CDR3 region: CASSLLAIDEQFF. The DNA for the CDR3 is TGTGCCAGCAGCTTACTAGCGATCGATGAGCAGTTCTTC.

This clonotype was recorded many times. Without the conserved terminal phenylalanine or tryptophan, this CDR3 likely stems from a read error. No DNA is shown, since the ends of the CDR3 on it are uncertain; the CDR3 is the one TCRdb lists. This rearrangement joins TRBV24-1 to TRBJ2-1; TRBD2 was called by the table and not checked on the DNA. The V gene's germline CDR1 is KGHDR and CDR2 SFDVKD. Inclusive of both ends, the CDR3 amounts to 12 amino acids. The CDR3 here is CATSDFRSSSRV.

This clonotype has a count of ten or more. The chain carries TRBV7-8 and TRBJ1-2; the D is unclear. Per germline, CDR1 SGHVS and CDR2 FQNEAQ. CDR3 length equals 13 residues. V lost 1 base and J lost 5, with 8 bases in between. DNA for the CDR3: TGTGCCAGCAGCTTAGTACCGCAGTATGGCTACACCTTC. This codes for CASSLVPQYGYTF.

This clonotype showed up just a few times. The J gene is TRBJ2-7, the V gene TRBV11-2; 10 bases match TRBD2. The CDR3 has 15 amino acids. CDR1 is SGHAT and CDR2 is FQNNGV in the germline V gene. The junction had 6 bases not matched to a gene; V was cut back by 5 bases and J by 2 bases. The CDR3 DNA is TGTGCCAGCAGCCCGGGACTAGCGCGTGCCTACGAGCAGTACTTC. This sequence encodes CASSPGLARAYEQYF. Filled out from reference TRBV11-2 and TRBJ2-7, the complete variable domain reads EAGVAQSPRYKIIEKRQSVAFWCNPISGHATLYWYQQILGQGPKLLIQFQNNGVVDDSQLPKDRFSAERLKGVDSTLKIQPAKLEDSAVYLCASSPGLARAYEQYFGPGTRLTVT.